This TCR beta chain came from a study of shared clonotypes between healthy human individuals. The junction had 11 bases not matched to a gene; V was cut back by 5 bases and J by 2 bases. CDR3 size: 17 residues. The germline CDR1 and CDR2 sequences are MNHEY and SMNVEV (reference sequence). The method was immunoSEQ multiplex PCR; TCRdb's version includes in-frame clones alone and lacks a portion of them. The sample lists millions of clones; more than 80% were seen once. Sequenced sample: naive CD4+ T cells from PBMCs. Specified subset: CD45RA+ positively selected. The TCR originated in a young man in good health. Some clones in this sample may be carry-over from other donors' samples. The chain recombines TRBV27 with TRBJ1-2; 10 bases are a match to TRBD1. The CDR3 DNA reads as TGTGCCAGCAGTATCCGGGACAGGGGAACAGCCAACTATGGCTACACCTTC. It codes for CASSIRDRGTANYGYTF.